This T cell receptor (beta chain) was retrieved from a study of T-cell memory formation after mild COVID-19. Notes on the study in general: A second wave of clones peaked on day 37, and their SARS-CoV-2 specificity went unconfirmed. Pre-infection memory harbored some responding clones, suggesting cross-reactive memory joined.

Germline V gene lookup returns CDR1 SGHTA and CDR2 FQGNSA. The CDR3 totals 14 residues. Trimming at V came to 6 bases and at J to 3 bases, leaving 4 bases not matched to a gene. TCRdb reanalysed the 5' RACE reads using MiXCR and keeps one entry per CDR3 protein. This sample has fewer than 650,000 distinct CDR3 sequences, with roughly a fifth found just once. Points on this clonotype: Its antigen remains unknown.

The origin of this receptor is an adult woman who had mild COVID-19 (a few samples of this study predate the infection). Cell type and time point are not known. Sequencing used PBMCs or a T cell subset sorted from them (not recorded which). The chain couples TRBV7-2 to TRBJ2-2; TRBD1 agrees at 7 bases. The CDR3 DNA sequence: TGTGCCAGCAGAAAGGGACAGTACACCGGGGAGCTGTTTTTT. It codes for CASRKGQYTGELFF.